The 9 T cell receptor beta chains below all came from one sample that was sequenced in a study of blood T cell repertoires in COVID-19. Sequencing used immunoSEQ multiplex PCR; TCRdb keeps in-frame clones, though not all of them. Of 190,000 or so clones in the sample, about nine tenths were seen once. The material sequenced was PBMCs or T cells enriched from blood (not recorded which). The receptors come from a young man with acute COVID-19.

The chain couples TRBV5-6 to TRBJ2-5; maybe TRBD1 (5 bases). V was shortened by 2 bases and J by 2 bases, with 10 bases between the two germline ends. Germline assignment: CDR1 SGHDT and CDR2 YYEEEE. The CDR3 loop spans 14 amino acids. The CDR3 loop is CASSFLQAQETQYF. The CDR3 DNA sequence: TGTGCCAGCAGCTTTTTACAGGCTCAAGAGACCCAGTACTTC.

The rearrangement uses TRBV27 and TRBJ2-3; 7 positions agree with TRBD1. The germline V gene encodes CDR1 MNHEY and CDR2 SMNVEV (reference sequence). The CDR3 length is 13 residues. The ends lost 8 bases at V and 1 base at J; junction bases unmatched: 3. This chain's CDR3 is CASEQGGTDTQYF. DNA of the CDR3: TGTGCCAGCGAGCAGGGGGGCACAGATACGCAGTATTTT.

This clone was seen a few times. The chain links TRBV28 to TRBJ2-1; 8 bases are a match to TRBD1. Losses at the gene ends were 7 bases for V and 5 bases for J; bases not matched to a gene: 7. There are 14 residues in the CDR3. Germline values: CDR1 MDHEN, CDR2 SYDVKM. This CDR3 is CASIPGGSHNEQFF. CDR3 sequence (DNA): TGTGCCAGCATACCAGGGGGCTCTCACAATGAGCAGTTCTTC.

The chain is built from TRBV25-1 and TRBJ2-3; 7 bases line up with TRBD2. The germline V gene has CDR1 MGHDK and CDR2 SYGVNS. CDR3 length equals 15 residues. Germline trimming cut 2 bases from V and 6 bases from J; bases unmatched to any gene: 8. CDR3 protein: CASSESGNGWDTQYF. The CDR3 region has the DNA TGTGCCAGCAGTGAAAGCGGGAATGGGTGGGATACGCAGTATTTT.

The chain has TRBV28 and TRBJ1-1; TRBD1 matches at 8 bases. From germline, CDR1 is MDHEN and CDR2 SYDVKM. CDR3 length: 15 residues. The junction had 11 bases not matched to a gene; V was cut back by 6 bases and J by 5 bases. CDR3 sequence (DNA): TGTGCCAGCAGATTAGATCAGGGGGCTTATACTGAAGCTTTCTTT. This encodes CASRLDQGAYTEAFF.

CDR3 loop: CASSLNRHISNQPQHF. CDR3 DNA sequence: TGTGCCAGCAGTTTAAACCGACATATTAGCAATCAGCCCCAGCATTTT. The gene calls are TRBV6-5 and TRBJ1-5; D ambiguous. Germline-derived CDR1 and CDR2 are MNHEY and SVGAGI. Trimming took 4 bases from V and 0 from J, leaving 13 bases between them. CDR3 length equals 16 residues.

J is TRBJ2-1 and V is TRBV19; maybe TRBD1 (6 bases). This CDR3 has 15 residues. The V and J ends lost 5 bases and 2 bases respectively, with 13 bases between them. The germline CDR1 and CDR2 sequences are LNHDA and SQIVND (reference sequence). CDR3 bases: TGTGCCAGTAGTCCGACAGGAGAAGCCTACAATGAGCAGTTCTTC. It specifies CASSPTGEAYNEQFF.

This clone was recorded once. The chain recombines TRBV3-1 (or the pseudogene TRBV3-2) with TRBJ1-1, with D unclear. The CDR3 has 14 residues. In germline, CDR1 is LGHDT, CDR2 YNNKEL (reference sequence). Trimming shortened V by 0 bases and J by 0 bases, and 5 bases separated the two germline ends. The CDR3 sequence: CASSQDDLNTEAFF. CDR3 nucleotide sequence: TGTGCCAGCAGCCAAGATGACTTGAACACTGAAGCTTTCTTT.

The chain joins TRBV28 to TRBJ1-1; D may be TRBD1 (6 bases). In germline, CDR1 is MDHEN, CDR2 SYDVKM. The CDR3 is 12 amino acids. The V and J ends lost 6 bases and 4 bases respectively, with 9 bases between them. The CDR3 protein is CASRAGATEAFF. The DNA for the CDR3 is TGTGCCAGCAGGGCAGGGGCCACTGAAGCTTTCTTT. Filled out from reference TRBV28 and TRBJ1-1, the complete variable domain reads DVKVTQSSRYLVKRTGEKVFLECVQDMDHENMFWYRQDPGLGLRLIYFSYDVKMKEKGDIPEGYSVSREKKERFSLILESASTNQTSMYLCASRAGATEAFFGQGTRLTVV.